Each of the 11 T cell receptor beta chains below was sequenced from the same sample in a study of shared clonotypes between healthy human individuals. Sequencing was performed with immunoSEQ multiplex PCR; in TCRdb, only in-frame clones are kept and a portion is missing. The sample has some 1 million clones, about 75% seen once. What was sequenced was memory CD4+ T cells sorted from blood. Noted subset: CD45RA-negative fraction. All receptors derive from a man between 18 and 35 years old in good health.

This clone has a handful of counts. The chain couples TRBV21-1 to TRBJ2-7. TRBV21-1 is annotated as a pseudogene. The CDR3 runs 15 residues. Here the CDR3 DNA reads TGTGCCAGCAGCAGGTCCCCCATGGTCCTTTACGAGCAGTACTTC. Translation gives CASSRSPMVLYEQYF.

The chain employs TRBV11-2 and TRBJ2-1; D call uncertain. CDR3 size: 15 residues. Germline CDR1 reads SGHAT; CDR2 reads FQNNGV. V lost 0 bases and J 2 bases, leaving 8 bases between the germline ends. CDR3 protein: CASSLDFQTYNEQFF. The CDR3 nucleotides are TGTGCCAGCAGCTTAGATTTTCAGACCTACAATGAGCAGTTCTTC.

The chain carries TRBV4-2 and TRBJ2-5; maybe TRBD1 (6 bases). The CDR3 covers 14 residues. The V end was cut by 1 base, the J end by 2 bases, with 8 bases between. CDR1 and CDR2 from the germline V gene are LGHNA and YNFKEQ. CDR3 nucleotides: TGTGCCAGCAGCCAAGTGGGGGCACAAGAGACCCAGTACTTC. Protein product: CASSQVGAQETQYF.

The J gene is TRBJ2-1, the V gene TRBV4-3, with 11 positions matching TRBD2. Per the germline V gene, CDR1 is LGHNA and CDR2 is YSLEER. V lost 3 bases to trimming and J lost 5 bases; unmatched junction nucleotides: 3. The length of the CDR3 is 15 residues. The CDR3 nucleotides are TGCGCCAGCAGCCAGGGTAGCGGGAGGGACAATGAGCAGTTCTTC. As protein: CASSQGSGRDNEQFF.

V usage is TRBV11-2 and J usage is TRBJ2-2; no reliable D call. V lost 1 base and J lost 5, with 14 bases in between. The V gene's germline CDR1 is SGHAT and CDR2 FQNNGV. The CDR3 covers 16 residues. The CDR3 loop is CASSLVGLIGTGELFF. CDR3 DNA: TGTGCCAGCAGCTTAGTAGGCCTAATCGGGACCGGGGAGCTGTTTTTT.

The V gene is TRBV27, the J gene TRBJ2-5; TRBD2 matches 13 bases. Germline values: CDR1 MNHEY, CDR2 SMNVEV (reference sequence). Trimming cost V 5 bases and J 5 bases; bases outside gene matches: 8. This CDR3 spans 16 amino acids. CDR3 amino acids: CASSAQGLAGWETQYF. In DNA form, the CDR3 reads TGTGCCAGCAGTGCTCAGGGACTAGCGGGATGGGAGACCCAGTACTTC.

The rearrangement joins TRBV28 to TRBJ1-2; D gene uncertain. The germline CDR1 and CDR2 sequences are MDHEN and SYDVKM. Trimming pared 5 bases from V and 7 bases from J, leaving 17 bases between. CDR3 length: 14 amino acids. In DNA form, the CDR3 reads TGTGCCAGCAGTGAGGCTACAATAACTTTTGGCTACACCTTC. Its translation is CASSEATITFGYTF.

As DNA, the CDR3 is TGTGCCAGCAGCTTGGGCCCGGCGTACACTGAAGCTTTCTTT. Translated, it gives CASSLGPAYTEAFF. The genes are TRBV5-8 and TRBJ1-1; the D is unclear. Looked up from germline, CDR1 is SGHTS and CDR2 is YDEGEE. The CDR3 is made up of 14 amino acids. V was shortened by 0 bases and J by 3 bases, with 9 bases between the two germline ends.

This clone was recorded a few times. In DNA, the CDR3 is TGTGCCTGGAGTTCCCCAGGAACCTACGAGCAGTACTTC. As protein: CAWSSPGTYEQYF. The V gene is TRBV30, the J gene TRBJ2-5; D uncertain. The J call may be incorrect, as the DNA end agrees better with TRBJ2-7. CDR1 and CDR2 (germline): GTSNPN, SVGIG (reference sequence). This CDR3 is built from 13 residues.

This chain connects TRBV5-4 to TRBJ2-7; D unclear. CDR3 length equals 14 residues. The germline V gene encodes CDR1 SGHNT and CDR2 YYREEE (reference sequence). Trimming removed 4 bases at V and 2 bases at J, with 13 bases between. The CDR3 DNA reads TGTGCCAGCAGCCACTCCGACAAGGCCTACGAGCAGTACTTC. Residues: CASSHSDKAYEQYF.

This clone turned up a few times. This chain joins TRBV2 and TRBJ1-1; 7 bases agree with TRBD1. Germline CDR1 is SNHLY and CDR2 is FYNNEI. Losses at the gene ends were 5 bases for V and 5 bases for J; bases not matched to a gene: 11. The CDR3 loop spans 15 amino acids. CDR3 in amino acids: CASSQRTGFVTEAFF. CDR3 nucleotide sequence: TGTGCCAGCAGTCAGAGGACAGGTTTCGTAACTGAAGCTTTCTTT.